This record covers a single T cell receptor (beta chain). Its antigen is not known. The sample comes from a study of cytomegalovirus exposure and HLA in healthy donors. The CDR3 runs 17 residues. Germline trimming cut 1 base from V and 4 bases from J; bases unmatched to any gene: 6. The germline CDR1 and CDR2 sequences are SGHAT and FQNNGV. Findings and limits, study-wide: Later on, an analysis tied approximately 17,000 TCR beta sequences to HLA alleles at 0.05 false discovery rate.

The study ran its PCR with 60 Vbeta and 13 Jbeta primers. Using immunoSEQ multiplex PCR, the repertoire was profiled, and TCRdb retains in-frame clones only, with some absent. The sample lists approximately 170,000 clones, roughly 80% occurring once. The chain has TRBV11-2 and TRBJ2-3, with TRBD2 matching over 12 bases. Sequenced material: PBMCs. This receptor was identified in a woman in her late teens or twenties in good health and CMV-seronegative. The CDR3 region is CASSLAAGLAGPDTQYF. Here the CDR3 DNA reads TGTGCCAGCAGCTTAGCGGCAGGACTAGCGGGGCCAGATACGCAGTATTTT. Full variable domain (rest looked up from reference TRBV11-2 and TRBJ2-3): EAGVAQSPRYKIIEKRQSVAFWCNPISGHATLYWYQQILGQGPKLLIQFQNNGVVDDSQLPKDRFSAERLKGVDSTLKIQPAKLEDSAVYLCASSLAAGLAGPDTQYFGPGTRLTVL.